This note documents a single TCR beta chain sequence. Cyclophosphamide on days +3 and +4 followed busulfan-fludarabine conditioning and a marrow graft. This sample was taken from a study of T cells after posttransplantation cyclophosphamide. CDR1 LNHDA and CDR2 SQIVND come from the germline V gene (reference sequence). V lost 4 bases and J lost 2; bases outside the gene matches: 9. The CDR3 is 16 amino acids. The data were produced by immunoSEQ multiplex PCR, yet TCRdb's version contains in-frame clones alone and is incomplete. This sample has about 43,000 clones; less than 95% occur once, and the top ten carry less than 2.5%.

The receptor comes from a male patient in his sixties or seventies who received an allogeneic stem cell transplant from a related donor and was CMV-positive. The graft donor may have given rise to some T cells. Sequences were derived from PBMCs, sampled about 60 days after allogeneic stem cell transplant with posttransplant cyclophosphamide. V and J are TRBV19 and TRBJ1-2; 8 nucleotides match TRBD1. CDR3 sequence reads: CASSTFQRDRNYGYTF. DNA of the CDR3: TGTGCCAGTAGTACCTTTCAACGGGACAGGAACTATGGCTACACCTTC.